The 8 T cell receptor beta chains below come from one sample, sequenced in a study of blood T cell repertoires in COVID-19. Only in-frame clones appear in the TCRdb table, and some are missing; sequencing was by immunoSEQ multiplex PCR. The table shows 200,000 to 250,000 clones, with about nine tenths occurring only once. The sample was PBMCs or T cells enriched from blood (not recorded which). The receptors come from a woman between 25 and 40 years old who had recovered from COVID-19.

This rearrangement joins TRBV19 to TRBJ1-2; 7 positions match TRBD1. The length of the CDR3 is 14 residues. Germline V gives CDR1 LNHDA, CDR2 SQIVND (reference sequence). Trimming took 3 bases from V and 4 from J; bases not matched to a gene: 5. CDR3 DNA: TGTGCCAGTAGTATGGGACGGGACAGCTATGGCTACACCTTC. Protein: CASSMGRDSYGYTF. Drawing the rest from reference TRBV19 and TRBJ1-2, the complete variable domain is DGGITQSPKYLFRKEGQNVTLSCEQNLNHDAMYWYRQDPGQGLRLIYYSQIVNDFQKGDIAEGYSVSREKKESFPLTVTSAQKNPTAFYLCASSMGRDSYGYTFGSGTRLTVV.

This chain connects TRBV9 to TRBJ1-2; TRBD1 agrees at 9 bases. The V segment lost 1 base and the J segment 4 bases; nucleotides outside the gene matches: 14. The CDR3 runs to 18 residues. Germline loops: CDR1 SGDLS, CDR2 YYNGEE. The CDR3 sequence is CASSVSWGRTGDVYGYTF. The CDR3 region has the DNA TGTGCCAGCAGCGTATCCTGGGGTAGGACAGGGGACGTCTATGGCTACACCTTC.

V usage is TRBV7-2 and J usage is TRBJ1-5; 9 bases match TRBD1. The CDR3 length is 16 residues. The V segment lost 6 bases and the J segment 4 bases; nucleotides outside the gene matches: 10. Germline lookup yields CDR1 SGHTA and CDR2 FQGNSA. CDR3 sequence reads: CASSLQGALVNQPQHF. In DNA, the CDR3 is TGTGCCAGCAGTTTACAGGGGGCCCTCGTAAATCAGCCCCAGCATTTT. The variable domain in full, completed from reference TRBV7-2 and TRBJ1-5, reads GAGVSQSPSNKVTEKGKDVELRCDPISGHTALYWYRQSLGQGLEFLIYFQGNSAPDKSGLPSDRFSAERTGGSVSTLTIQRTQQEDSAVYLCASSLQGALVNQPQHFGDGTRLSIL.

The V gene is TRBV5-1, the J gene TRBJ2-5; tentatively, D is TRBD2 (6 bases). The CDR3 loop spans 14 amino acids. Germline V lookup: CDR1 SGHRS, CDR2 YFSETQ. V gave up 9 bases and J gave up 1 base, with 16 bases separating them. The CDR3 protein is CATKASAPQETQYF. CDR3 nucleotides: TGCGCCACCAAGGCTAGCGCTCCCCAAGAGACCCAGTACTTC.

The chain links TRBV7-2 to TRBJ2-7; no firm D call. Trimming shortened V by 3 bases and J by 3 bases, and 12 bases separated the two germline ends. The germline CDR1 and CDR2 sequences are SGHTA and FQGNSA. The CDR3 sequence is 14 residues long. The CDR3 region has the DNA TGTGCCAGCAGCTTCCCCGAAAGAGTCTACGAGCAGTACTTC. Its protein product is CASSFPERVYEQYF.

The chain joins TRBV6-2 or TRBV6-3 to TRBJ2-3; 8 nucleotides match TRBD2. The CDR3 has 15 residues. CDR1 and CDR2 (germline): MNHEY, SVGEGT. Trimming took 5 bases from V and 4 from J; bases not matched to a gene: 8. The CDR3 protein is CASSVWGLEADTQYF. In DNA, the CDR3 is TGTGCCAGCAGTGTTTGGGGACTAGAGGCAGATACGCAGTATTTT.

The chain links TRBV9 to TRBJ1-1; 8 bases line up with TRBD1. V shed 0 bases and J 0 bases; nucleotides not matched to a gene: 13. Germline V gene sequence: CDR1 SGDLS, CDR2 YYNGEE. CDR3 length: 19 residues. The CDR3 region has the DNA TGTGCCAGCAGCGTAGCTCCGGCGGACAGGGTAGGGGTGAACACTGAAGCTTTCTTT. This encodes CASSVAPADRVGVNTEAFF.

This clone showed up just a few times. V gene TRBV4-3 combines with J gene TRBJ1-1, with 9 bases aligning to TRBD1. From germline, CDR1 is LGHNA and CDR2 YSLEER. The CDR3 contains 19 residues. V was pared by 0 bases and J by 1 base, with 12 bases of the junction left unmatched. The CDR3 DNA reads as TGCGCCAGCAGCCAAGATGGGGGACACAGGGGGCTAAGGAACACTGAAGCTTTCTTT. Residues: CASSQDGGHRGLRNTEAFF.